This T cell receptor beta chain was captured by sequencing in a study of OX40 agonist ivuxolimab in advanced cancers. Across the study: The patients received agonistic anti-OX40 (CD134) antibody ivuxolimab. Previous treatment with anti-PD-1, anti-PD-L1 or anti-CTLA-4 therapy was allowed; over 35% had received some.

A remark on this clone: What it binds is not known.

Some clones are missing from TCRdb's copy, which holds only in-frame ones; the method was immunoSEQ multiplex PCR. Of roughly 19,000 clones in the sample, about 93% were seen once. The CDR3 runs to 16 residues. Germline V gene lookup returns CDR1 SEHNR and CDR2 FQNEAQ (reference sequence). V shed 2 bases and J 6 bases; nucleotides not matched to a gene: 9. General observations from the study: Mean expanded clone counts were higher in CD8+ than CD4+ T cells.

This sequence originates from an adult with an advanced solid tumor such as melanoma, head and neck, liver or kidney cancer. This chain links TRBV7-9 with TRBJ2-2; 7 nucleotides agree with TRBD2. The material was CD4+ or CD8+ T cells sorted from blood, obtained in a trial of the OX40 agonist ivuxolimab. CDR3: CASSLLLAGRSGELFF. The CDR3 DNA reads TGTGCCAGCAGCTTATTGTTAGCGGGTCGATCCGGGGAGCTGTTTTTT. The whole variable domain, filled in from reference TRBV7-9 and TRBJ2-2, reads DTGVSQNPRHKITKRGQNVTFRCDPISEHNRLYWYRQTLGQGPEFLTYFQNEAQLEKSRLLSDRFSAERPKGSFSTLEIQRTEQGDSAMYLCASSLLLAGRSGELFFGEGSRLTVL.